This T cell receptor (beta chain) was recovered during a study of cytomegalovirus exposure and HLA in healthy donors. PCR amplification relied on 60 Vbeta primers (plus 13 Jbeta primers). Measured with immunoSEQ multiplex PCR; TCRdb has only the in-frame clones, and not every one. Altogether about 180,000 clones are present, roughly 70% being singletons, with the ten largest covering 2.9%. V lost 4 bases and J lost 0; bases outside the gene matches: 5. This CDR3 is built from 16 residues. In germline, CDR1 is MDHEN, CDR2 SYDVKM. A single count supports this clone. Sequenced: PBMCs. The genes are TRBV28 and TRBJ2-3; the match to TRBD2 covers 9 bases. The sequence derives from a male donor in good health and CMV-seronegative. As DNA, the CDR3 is TGTGCCAGCAGTTCTCCGACTAGCGGAAGCACAGATACGCAGTATTTT. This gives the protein CASSSPTSGSTDTQYF. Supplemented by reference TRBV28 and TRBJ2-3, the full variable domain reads DVKVTQSSRYLVKRTGEKVFLECVQDMDHENMFWYRQDPGLGLRLIYFSYDVKMKEKGDIPEGYSVSREKKERFSLILESASTNQTSMYLCASSSPTSGSTDTQYFGPGTRLTVL.